The T cell receptor beta chain under discussion was sequenced for a study of blood T cells in healthy people across ages. Study findings and constraints: Versus aged donors, long-lived donors had higher diversity and more naive CD4+ cells.

This clonotype has just a few counts. Its antigen remains unknown. Germline lookup yields CDR1 GTSNPN and CDR2 SVGIG (reference sequence). V was clipped by 4 bases and J by 5 bases, with 14 bases between them. CDR3 length equals 13 residues. Using a J-beta primer mix together with a sample-barcoded 5' primer, a second PCR was run for roughly 6 to 11 cycles. Paired-end reads containing CDR3 totaled no fewer than 2.5 million for each sample. TCRdb passed the 5' RACE reads through MiXCR, listing each CDR3 protein once. Of 600,000 or so distinct CDR3 sequences listed, roughly 30% were seen once; the top ten hold around 16%.

The clonotype was recovered from a woman over 75 in good health. The sample comprised blood. The rearrangement joins TRBV30 to TRBJ1-2; D unresolved. The CDR3: CAWTQVKDYGYTF. In DNA form, the CDR3 reads TGTGCCTGGACTCAGGTGAAGGATTATGGCTACACCTTC.